This T cell receptor (beta chain) was identified in a study of blood T cell repertoires in COVID-19. Study-wide background: From T cells, B-cell-depleted T cells, or PBMCs came the material, which was cDNA or gDNA.

Original analysis: The authors estimated nucleated cell counts from reference gene primer amplification. Assay used: immunoSEQ multiplex PCR; TCRdb lists only in-frame clones, some missing. Clone size and the V and J calls come from that table; the DNA yielded D and trimming. The sample carries 95,000 to 110,000 clones, about 91% recorded once. The TCR sequence derives from a human donor in a cohort sampled during active COVID-19. The sample was peripheral blood.

CDR3 nucleotide sequence: TGTGCCAGCAGTTCCCGGGACACCGAGGGGCAAGAGACCCAGTACTTC. The encoded protein is CASSSRDTEGQETQYF. The rearrangement uses TRBV28 and TRBJ2-5; perhaps TRBD1 as D (6 bases). This CDR3 has 16 residues. The ends were cut back, 4 bases at V and 2 bases at J, with 17 bases in the middle. The germline V gene encodes CDR1 MDHEN and CDR2 SYDVKM. The full variable domain, completed using reference TRBV28 and TRBJ2-5, is DVKVTQSSRYLVKRTGEKVFLECVQDMDHENMFWYRQDPGLGLRLIYFSYDVKMKEKGDIPEGYSVSREKKERFSLILESASTNQTSMYLCASSSRDTEGQETQYFGPGTRLLVL.